This T cell receptor beta chain was found in a study of CD8+CD57+ T cells in acquired aplastic anemia. This CDR3 is built from 13 residues. V lost 5 bases, J lost 4 bases, and 3 bases stayed unmatched. Germline-derived CDR1 and CDR2 are KGHDR and SFDVKD. The template used for profiling TCR beta VDJ and CDR3 was genomic DNA. TCRdb re-analysed the reads in MiXCR, keeping a single row per CDR3 protein. Seen here are approximately 190,000 distinct CDR3 sequences, around three fifths observed once, and the top ten hold about 45%. This rearrangement joins TRBV24-1 to TRBJ1-2, with 7 bases that match TRBD1. The sequenced material came from sorted CD4+, CD8+, or CD8+CD57+ T cells (not recorded which) from PBMCs. The clonotype comes from a human donor with severe aplastic anemia or a healthy control (not recorded which). CDR3 sequence: CATSARGSYGYTF. DNA of the CDR3: TGTGCCACCAGTGCCAGGGGGAGCTATGGCTACACCTTC.